The 24 T cell receptor beta chains below all came from one sample that was sequenced in a study of blood T cell repertoires in COVID-19. Sequencing used immunoSEQ multiplex PCR; TCRdb keeps in-frame clones, though not all of them. Seen here are more than 65,000 clones, 60% to 80% observed once, and the top ten hold 15% to 20%. The specimen was peripheral blood. Receptors were obtained from a man aged 55 to 70 with acute or convalescent COVID-19.

This clone was seen just once. This rearrangement joins TRBV4-2 to TRBJ2-1; a weak D match, TRBD2 (5 bases). There are 15 residues in the CDR3. Germline lookup yields CDR1 LGHNA and CDR2 YNFKEQ. Trimming pared 4 bases from V and 1 base from J, leaving 11 bases between. The CDR3 here is CASSLAGGSYNEQFF. Written as DNA, the CDR3 is TGTGCCAGCAGCCTGGCGGGTGGTTCCTACAATGAGCAGTTCTTC.

J is TRBJ2-1 and V is TRBV5-4, with TRBD2 identical over 9 bases. The CDR3 length is 15 residues. Per the germline V gene, CDR1 is SGHNT and CDR2 is YYREEE (reference sequence). The J segment lost 3 bases and the V segment lost 6 bases, leaving 7 bases of the junction unmatched. CDR3: CASKEAGGRYNEQFF. The CDR3 DNA reads as TGTGCCAGCAAGGAAGCGGGGGGTCGCTACAATGAGCAGTTCTTC.

The rearrangement uses TRBV2 and TRBJ1-2, with D tentatively TRBD1 (5 bases). The CDR3 loop spans 16 amino acids. V gave up 2 bases and J gave up 0 bases, with 13 bases separating them. Germline V gene lookup returns CDR1 SNHLY and CDR2 FYNNEI. The CDR3 nucleotides read TGTGCCAGCAGTGAACAGGTCCGACAGACTAACTATGGCTACACCTTC. Translated: CASSEQVRQTNYGYTF.

The chain has TRBV27 and TRBJ2-7; 7 bases are a match to TRBD2. CDR1 and CDR2 from the germline V gene are MNHEY and SMNVEV (reference sequence). This CDR3 contains 14 residues. V was clipped by 6 bases and J by 3 bases; unmatched bases: 8. The DNA for the CDR3 is TGTGCCAGCAGCAGCGGACTAGGATTCTACGAGCAGTACTTC. Translating gives CASSSGLGFYEQYF.

The chain is built from TRBV18 and TRBJ2-3; the match to TRBD1 covers 9 bases. The CDR3 length is 16 residues. V trimming: 6 bases; J trimming: 5 bases; junction bases outside the gene matches: 12. The germline gives CDR1 KGHSH, CDR2 LQKENI. CDR3 loop: CASSHTGGQRGDTQYF. The CDR3 region has the DNA TGTGCCAGCTCCCACACAGGGGGCCAGAGAGGAGATACGCAGTATTTT.

This chain joins TRBV4-1 and TRBJ1-6, with 12 bases matching TRBD1. Germline V CDR1 and CDR2: MGHRA, YSYEKL. The junction had 6 bases not matched to a gene; V was cut back by 4 bases and J by 14 bases. This CDR3 spans 14 amino acids. The CDR3 is CASSRDRGLFTLHF. The CDR3 nucleotides are TGCGCCAGCAGCCGGGACAGGGGGCTGTTCACCCTCCACTTT.

This sequence joins TRBV7-8 and TRBJ2-7; 7 bases agree with TRBD2. Trimming removed 4 bases from V and 6 bases from J; junction bases left unmatched: 9. Germline lookup yields CDR1 SGHVS and CDR2 FQNEAQ. The CDR3 loop spans 14 amino acids. The CDR3: CASSYSGFRSEQYF. The CDR3 region has the DNA TGTGCCAGCAGCTATAGCGGGTTTCGTTCCGAGCAGTACTTC.

The rearrangement uses TRBV19 and TRBJ1-5; perhaps TRBD1 as D (6 bases). V was shortened by 2 bases and J by 2 bases, with 13 bases between the two germline ends. CDR3 length: 16 amino acids. Germline-derived CDR1 and CDR2 are LNHDA and SQIVND (reference sequence). CDR3 protein: CASSITGQGRNQPQHF. The CDR3 DNA sequence: TGTGCCAGTAGTATAACAGGGCAGGGTCGCAATCAGCCCCAGCATTTT. The entire variable domain, with the rest obtained from reference TRBV19 and TRBJ1-5, is as follows: DGGITQSPKYLFRKEGQNVTLSCEQNLNHDAMYWYRQDPGQGLRLIYYSQIVNDFQKGDIAEGYSVSREKKESFPLTVTSAQKNPTAFYLCASSITGQGRNQPQHFGDGTRLSIL.

This sequence joins TRBV7-9 and TRBJ2-5; TRBD2 aligns across 13 bases. Germline lookup yields CDR1 SEHNR and CDR2 FQNEAQ (reference sequence). With 5 bases clipped from V and 4 bases from J, the junction kept 4 bases outside the gene matches. CDR3 length: 15 amino acids. The CDR3 here is CASSELAGGPETQYF. The CDR3 region has the DNA TGTGCCAGCAGCGAACTAGCGGGGGGGCCAGAGACCCAGTACTTC.

The chain recombines TRBV4-2 with TRBJ2-7; no reliable D call. The germline CDR1 and CDR2 sequences are LGHNA and YNFKEQ. This CDR3 is 14 amino acids long. V was shortened by 2 bases and J by 3 bases, with 11 bases between the two germline ends. The CDR3 nucleotides read TGTGCCAGCAGCCAAAACGTCGCAGACTACGAGCAGTACTTC. Its translation is CASSQNVADYEQYF.

J is TRBJ2-1 and V is TRBV9; D may be TRBD2 (6 bases). The V gene lost 0 bases and the J gene lost 6 bases, with 10 bases spanning the gap. This CDR3 comprises 14 residues. Germline V gives CDR1 SGDLS, CDR2 YYNGEE. The CDR3 protein is CASSVAPGGNEQFF. The DNA for the CDR3 is TGTGCCAGCAGCGTAGCCCCCGGGGGCAATGAGCAGTTCTTC. The full variable domain, its missing parts supplied by reference TRBV9 and TRBJ2-1, is DSGVTQTPKHLITATGQRVTLRCSPRSGDLSVYWYQQSLDQGLQFLIQYYNGEERAKGNILERFSAQQFPDLHSELNLSSLELGDSALYFCASSVAPGGNEQFFGPGTRLTVL.

The chain uses TRBV5-1 and TRBJ1-3; 9 nucleotides align to TRBD1. There are 17 residues in the CDR3. Germline values: CDR1 SGHRS, CDR2 YFSETQ. J gave up 2 bases and V 0 bases, and 6 bases lay outside the gene matches. CDR3 region: CASSLAETGGPGNTIYF. The DNA for the CDR3 is TGCGCCAGCAGCTTGGCCGAGACAGGGGGTCCTGGAAACACCATATATTTT. The complete variable domain, with remaining parts taken from reference TRBV5-1 and TRBJ1-3, reads KAGVTQTPRYLIKTRGQQVTLSCSPISGHRSVSWYQQTPGQGLQFLFEYFSETQRNKGNFPGRFSGRQFSNSRSEMNVSTLELGDSALYLCASSLAETGGPGNTIYFGEGSWLTVV.

The chain carries TRBV7-9 and TRBJ2-5, with a tentative D call TRBD1 (6 bases). The germline gives CDR1 SEHNR, CDR2 FQNEAQ (reference sequence). The V gene lost 6 bases and the J gene lost 3 bases, with 11 bases spanning the gap. The CDR3 spans 13 residues. This CDR3 is CASRDSWEETQYF. For the CDR3, the DNA is TGTGCCAGCAGGGACAGTTGGGAAGAGACCCAGTACTTC.

The genes are TRBV27 and TRBJ1-2; D unclear. V dropped 9 bases and J dropped 2 bases, with 13 bases sitting between them. The CDR3 has 13 residues. CDR1 MNHEY and CDR2 SMNVEV come from the germline V gene (reference sequence). The CDR3 region has the DNA TGTGCCAGTGCTTACAGATCCAACTATGGCTACACCTTC. Translation: CASAYRSNYGYTF.

CDR3 in DNA: TGCGCCAGCAGCCAAGACGGGACAGGAGACTATGGCTACACCTTC. This encodes CASSQDGTGDYGYTF. The genes are TRBV4-1 and TRBJ1-2, with 8 bases lining up with TRBD1. This CDR3 is 15 amino acids long. Losses at the gene ends were 0 bases for V and 3 bases for J; bases not matched to a gene: 3. The germline V gene encodes CDR1 MGHRA and CDR2 YSYEKL.

In its sample, this clone was seen once. The chain recombines TRBV10-1 with TRBJ2-7; 12 nucleotides agree with TRBD1. This CDR3 contains 13 residues. J lost 6 bases, V lost 8 bases, and 5 bases had no gene match. Germline V gene data show CDR1 as WNHNN and CDR2 as SYGVQD (reference sequence). The CDR3 reads CASGDRGPREQYF. The CDR3 nucleotides read TGCGCCAGCGGGGACAGGGGGCCCCGCGAGCAGTACTTC.

The chain carries TRBV6-2 or TRBV6-3 and TRBJ1-5; D possibly corresponds to TRBD1 (5 bases). The CDR3 extends over 16 amino acids. V gave up 0 bases and J gave up 5 bases, with 14 bases separating them. Germline CDR1 and CDR2: MNHEY and SVGEGT. The CDR3 here is CASSYSGQGMDQPQHF. The CDR3 DNA reads TGTGCCAGCAGTTACTCCGGTCAGGGAATGGATCAGCCCCAGCATTTT.

This clone has just a few counts. The chain has TRBV7-3 and TRBJ2-7; D call uncertain. In germline, CDR1 is SGHTA, CDR2 FQGTGA. Deletions cut 1 base from V and 2 bases from J, with 12 bases between. CDR3 length equals 15 residues. The CDR3 DNA reads as TGTGCCAGCAGCTTAAGTCCAGTGGCAACCTACGAGCAGTACTTC. This translates into CASSLSPVATYEQYF.

This chain uses TRBV7-2 with TRBJ2-1; D might be TRBD1 (5 bases). Germline CDR1 and CDR2: SGHTA and FQGNSA. The CDR3 is 17 residues long. Trimming took 1 base from V and 2 from J, leaving 15 bases between them. The CDR3: CASSLDLGHPTYNEQFF. The DNA for the CDR3 is TGTGCCAGCAGCTTAGATTTAGGACACCCGACCTACAATGAGCAGTTCTTC.

The DNA for the CDR3 is TGCGCCAGCAGCCAACCGGGACTAGAGAATGAGCAGTTCTTC. Translated, it gives CASSQPGLENEQFF. The rearrangement uses TRBV4-3 and TRBJ2-1, with 8 bases lining up with TRBD2. With V trimmed by 2 bases and J by 7 bases, 4 bases remained unmatched. The CDR3 covers 14 residues. The germline gives CDR1 LGHNA, CDR2 YSLEER.

The chain employs TRBV15 and TRBJ1-5, with D uncertain. The CDR3 is 15 amino acids. The V and J ends lost 3 bases and 4 bases respectively, with 13 bases between them. Germline assignment: CDR1 LNHNV and CDR2 YYDKDF (reference sequence). CDR3 residues: CATSSPREGNQPQHF. In nucleotides, the CDR3 is TGTGCCACCAGCAGCCCCCGGGAAGGAAATCAGCCCCAGCATTTT.

The chain couples TRBV7-3 to TRBJ1-5; D gene uncertain. Trimming shortened V by 8 bases and J by 6 bases, and 11 bases separated the two germline ends. The length of the CDR3 is 12 residues. Germline CDR1 reads SGHTA; CDR2 reads FQGTGA. The CDR3 nucleotides read TGTGCCAGCGAGAGGGTGCCTCAGCCCCAGCATTTT. Protein: CASERVPQPQHF.

The V call is TRBV29-1, the J call TRBJ1-1, with TRBD1 matching over 8 bases. V lost 2 bases to trimming and J lost 3 bases; unmatched junction nucleotides: 11. There are 16 residues in the CDR3. Germline V lookup: CDR1 SQVTM, CDR2 ANQGSEA. For the CDR3, the DNA is TGCAGCGTTGAAACGGTAGACAGGGGCCGCTACACTGAAGCTTTCTTT. Its protein is CSVETVDRGRYTEAFF. Variable domain in full (rest from reference TRBV29-1 and TRBJ1-1): SAVISQKPSRDICQRGTSLTIQCQVDSQVTMMFWYRQQPGQSLTLIATANQGSEATYESGFVIDKFPISRPNLTFSTLTVSNMSPEDSSIYLCSVETVDRGRYTEAFFGQGTRLTVV.

The rearrangement joins TRBV19 to TRBJ2-3; D is unclear. This CDR3 comprises 15 residues. Looked up from germline, CDR1 is LNHDA and CDR2 is SQIVND (reference sequence). The V and J ends lost 6 bases and 0 bases respectively, with 13 bases between them. The CDR3 region is CASRTDQRSTDTQYF. In nucleotides, the CDR3 is TGTGCCAGTAGAACCGACCAGCGCAGCACAGATACGCAGTATTTT.